This TCR beta chain was recorded in a study of regulatory T cells in long-lasting Graves disease. Study results and caveats: There were preferences for TRBV28, TRBJ1-2 and TRBJ2-5 in persistent disease.

V lost 1 base to trimming and J lost 3 bases, with 13 bases between them. The CDR3 has 16 residues. Germline-derived CDR1 and CDR2 are LNHNV and YYDKDF (reference sequence). Described time point: persistent/refractory GD, antithyroid drugs over 5 years with positive TRAb. Following extraction of RNA from PBMCs, that RNA was used to make the TCR library. This clonotype was found a few times. What it recognizes is unknown. Investigators prepared the TCR beta libraries by applying iRepertoire HTBI primers and Arm-PCR of CDR3 regions. In the source study's methods: 60 to 65 TRBV and about 15 TRBJ segments were identified across samples. TCRdb independently ran MiXCR on the multiplex PCR reads; one entry per CDR3 protein. The V and J calls and clone size are TCRdb's, not the authors'. The data show roughly 500,000 distinct CDR3 sequences, approximately 23% seen once.

This chain links TRBV15 with TRBJ1-3; no reliable D call. The receptor's source is a female donor with Graves disease. Sequences were derived from peripheral blood mononuclear cells (PBMCs), sampled when the disease was refractory, from a patient treated with antithyroid drugs. The CDR3 nucleotides are TGTGCCACCAGCAGAGGTGGGATAGAAAGTGGAAACACCATATATTTT. The encoded protein is CATSRGGIESGNTIYF.